The subject of this entry is one T cell receptor (beta chain). J lost 8 bases, V lost 6 bases, and 12 bases had no gene match. This CDR3 is 15 amino acids long. Per the germline V gene, CDR1 is MNHNS and CDR2 is SASEGT. This specimen belongs to a study of technical replicates of blood from four donors. Generated by immunoSEQ multiplex PCR, the TCRdb table keeps only in-frame clones and is missing some. The sample consists of about 88,000 clones, just under 95% of them appearing once. V and J are TRBV6-1 and TRBJ1-3; 8 nucleotides match TRBD1. This receptor was identified in a human donor in good health. Sequencing was carried out using T cells isolated from PBMCs. CDR3 protein: CASSEPGQGGDTIYF. The CDR3 DNA is TGTGCCAGCAGCGAACCAGGACAGGGAGGAGACACCATATATTTT.